The present TCR beta chain was sequenced within a study of T cell changes during pregnancy in multiple sclerosis. Germline values: CDR1 SGHTA, CDR2 FQGTGA. The CDR3 has 12 amino acids. The ends lost 2 bases at V and 8 bases at J; junction bases unmatched: 2. Measured with immunoSEQ multiplex PCR; TCRdb has only the in-frame clones, and not every one. The sample consists of tens of thousands of clones, roughly 90% of them appearing once. The rearrangement joins TRBV7-3 to TRBJ1-2; 7 bases fit TRBD1. Sequences were derived from CD8+ T cells from peripheral blood mononuclear cells, sampled after pregnancy. The source is a female donor with multiple sclerosis, enrolled in a pregnancy study. In DNA form, the CDR3 reads TGTGCCAGCAGCTTAGGGACAGACGGCTACACCTTC. Its protein product is CASSLGTDGYTF.